This is a list of T cell receptor beta chains from one sample in a study of T cells after yellow fever vaccination. TCRdb fed the 5' RACE reads into MiXCR, producing one record per CDR3 protein. The top ten hold around 23% of the sample, which has 250,000 to 400,000 distinct CDR3 sequences, 4.1% seen once. This sample comprised PBMCs, obtained 5 days after the yellow fever booster vaccination. All receptors derive from a man younger than 35 who received the YFV17D yellow fever vaccine. The CDR3 runs from the conserved cysteine through the conserved F or W. Clone size is stated in some rows and not others, as once, few, many or a class when expanded.

CDR3 protein: CASSPGLVDEQFF; V gene: TRBV4-2; clone size: many
CDR3 protein: CASSPGQGGTAFF; V gene: TRBV5-4; clone size: -
CDR3 protein: CASSQRLAGLYEQYF; V gene: TRBV5-6; clone size: -
CDR3 protein: CSASQGRGRQPQHF; V gene: TRBV20-1; clone size: -
CDR3 protein: CSASGGGEQFF; V gene: TRBV20-1; clone size: few
CDR3 protein: CASSLGTHLNTEAFF; V gene: TRBV5-1; clone size: -
CDR3 protein: CASSLSGSYYEQYF; V gene: TRBV27; clone size: few
CDR3 protein: CSAREDRGTETQYF; V gene: TRBV20-1; clone size: -
CDR3 protein: CASSLRGHPDTQYF; V gene: TRBV7-2; clone size: many
CDR3 protein: CASSQTSAGGRTDTQYF; V gene: TRBV4-1; clone size: few
CDR3 protein: CASSLTAMGNGYTF; V gene: TRBV5-1; clone size: -
CDR3 protein: CASSQGAADQPQHF; V gene: TRBV3-1; clone size: few
CDR3 protein: CASSLDLRLAGGHTGELFF; V gene: TRBV11-2; clone size: -
CDR3 protein: CSVSHRNTEAFF; V gene: TRBV29-1; clone size: many
CDR3 protein: CASSQVGARVTGELFF; V gene: TRBV4-2; clone size: many
CDR3 protein: CASSQIRAGELFF; V gene: TRBV3-1; clone size: -
CDR3 protein: CASSSNHTCGSTYEQYF; V gene: TRBV7-4; clone size: -
CDR3 protein: CASSLDLGSATQYF; V gene: TRBV7-2; clone size: -
CDR3 protein: CASSQVILAGELFF; V gene: TRBV4-1; clone size: few
CDR3 protein: CASSRSSGRGADTQYF; V gene: TRBV7-6; clone size: many
CDR3 protein: CSAEYDRVGGTEAFF; V gene: TRBV20-1; clone size: few
CDR3 protein: CSVAGPTNEKLFF; V gene: TRBV29-1; clone size: -
CDR3 protein: CASSPDRTRYEQYF; V gene: TRBV7-2; clone size: few
CDR3 protein: CASSRQGFTEAFF; V gene: TRBV19; clone size: -
CDR3 protein: CASSRTSLVLSKNIQYF; V gene: TRBV7-2; clone size: few
CDR3 protein: CASSQEVKGLQPQHF; V gene: TRBV4-1; clone size: -
CDR3 protein: CASSFGQGASGELFF; V gene: TRBV7-2; clone size: -
CDR3 protein: CATSAPGSYGYTF; V gene: TRBV24-1; clone size: many
CDR3 protein: CASSFRSNSGANVLTF; V gene: TRBV12-3/TRBV12-4; clone size: few